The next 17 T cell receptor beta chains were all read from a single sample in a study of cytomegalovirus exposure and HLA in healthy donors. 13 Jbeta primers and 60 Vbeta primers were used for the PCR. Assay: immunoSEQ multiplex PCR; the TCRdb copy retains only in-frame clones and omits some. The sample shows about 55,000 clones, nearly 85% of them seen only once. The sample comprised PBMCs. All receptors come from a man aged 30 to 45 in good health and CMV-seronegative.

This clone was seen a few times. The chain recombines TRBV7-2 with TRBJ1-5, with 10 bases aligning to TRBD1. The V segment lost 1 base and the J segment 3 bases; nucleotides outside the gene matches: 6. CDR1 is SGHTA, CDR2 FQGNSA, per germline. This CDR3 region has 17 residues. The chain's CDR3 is CASSLVGTGENNQPQHF. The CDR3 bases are TGTGCCAGCAGCTTAGTAGGGACAGGGGAAAACAATCAGCCCCAGCATTTT.

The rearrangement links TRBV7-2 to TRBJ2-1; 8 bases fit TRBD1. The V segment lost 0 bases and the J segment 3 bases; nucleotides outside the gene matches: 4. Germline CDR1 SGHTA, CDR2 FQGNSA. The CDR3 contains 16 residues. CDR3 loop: CASSLAGTGFYNEQFF. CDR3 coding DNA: TGTGCCAGCAGCTTAGCCGGGACAGGATTCTACAATGAGCAGTTCTTC. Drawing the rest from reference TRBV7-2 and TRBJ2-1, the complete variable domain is GAGVSQSPSNKVTEKGKDVELRCDPISGHTALYWYRQSLGQGLEFLIYFQGNSAPDKSGLPSDRFSAERTGGSVSTLTIQRTQQEDSAVYLCASSLAGTGFYNEQFFGPGTRLTVL.

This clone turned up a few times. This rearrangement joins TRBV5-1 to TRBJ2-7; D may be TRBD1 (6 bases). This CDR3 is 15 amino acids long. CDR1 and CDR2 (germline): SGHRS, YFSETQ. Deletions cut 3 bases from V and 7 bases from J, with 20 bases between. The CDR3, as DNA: TGCGCCAGCAGCTCGTTCCCAGGGGAAAGGCGTGAGCAGTACTTC. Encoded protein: CASSSFPGERREQYF.

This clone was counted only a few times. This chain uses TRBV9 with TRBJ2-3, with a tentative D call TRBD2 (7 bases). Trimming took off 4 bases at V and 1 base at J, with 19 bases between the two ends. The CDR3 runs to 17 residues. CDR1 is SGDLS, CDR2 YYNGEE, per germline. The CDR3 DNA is TGTGCCAGCAGCCCTCGGGGGGCCCCCTTTGGCACAGATACGCAGTATTTT. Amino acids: CASSPRGAPFGTDTQYF.

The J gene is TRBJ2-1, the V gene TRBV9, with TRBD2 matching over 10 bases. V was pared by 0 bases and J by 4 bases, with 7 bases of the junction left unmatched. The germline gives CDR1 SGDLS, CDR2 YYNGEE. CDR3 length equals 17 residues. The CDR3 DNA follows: TGTGCCAGCAGCGTAGAAGGAGCTAGCGGGGGATACAATGAGCAGTTCTTC. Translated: CASSVEGASGGYNEQFF.

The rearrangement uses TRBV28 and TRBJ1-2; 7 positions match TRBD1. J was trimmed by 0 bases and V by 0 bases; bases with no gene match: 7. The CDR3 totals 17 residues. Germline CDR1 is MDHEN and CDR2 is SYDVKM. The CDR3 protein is CASSLWAGTASNYGYTF. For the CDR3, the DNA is TGTGCCAGCAGTTTATGGGCGGGGACAGCTTCTAACTATGGCTACACCTTC.

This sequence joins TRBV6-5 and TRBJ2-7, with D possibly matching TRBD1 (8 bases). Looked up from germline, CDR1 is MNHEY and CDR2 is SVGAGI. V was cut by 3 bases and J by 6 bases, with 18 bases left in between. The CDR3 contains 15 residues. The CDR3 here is CASSYGQGVAGEQYF. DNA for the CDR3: TGTGCCAGCAGTTATGGACAGGGAGTAGCGGGCGAGCAGTACTTC.

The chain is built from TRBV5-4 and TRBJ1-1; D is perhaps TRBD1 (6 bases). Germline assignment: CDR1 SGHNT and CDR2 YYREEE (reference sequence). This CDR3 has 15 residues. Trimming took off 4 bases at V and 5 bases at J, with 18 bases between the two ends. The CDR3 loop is CASSLTTGSWTEAFF. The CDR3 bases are TGTGCCAGCAGCCTTACAACAGGGAGTTGGACTGAAGCTTTCTTT.

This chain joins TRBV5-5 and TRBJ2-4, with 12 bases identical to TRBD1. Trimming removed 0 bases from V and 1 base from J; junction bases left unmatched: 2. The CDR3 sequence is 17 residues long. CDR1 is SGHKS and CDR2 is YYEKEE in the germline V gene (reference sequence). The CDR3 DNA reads TGTGCCAGCAGCTTGGGAGGGACAGGGGGCGCCAAAAACATTCAGTACTTC. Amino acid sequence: CASSLGGTGGAKNIQYF. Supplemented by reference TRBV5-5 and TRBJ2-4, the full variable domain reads DAGVTQSPTHLIKTRGQQVTLRCSPISGHKSVSWYQQVLGQGPQFIFQYYEKEERGRGNFPDRFSARQFPNYSSELNVNALLLGDSALYLCASSLGGTGGAKNIQYFGAGTRLSVL.

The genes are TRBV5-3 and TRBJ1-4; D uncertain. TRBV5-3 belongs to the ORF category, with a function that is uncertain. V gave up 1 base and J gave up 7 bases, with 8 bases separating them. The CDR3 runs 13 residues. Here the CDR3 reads CARSLYGSEKLFF. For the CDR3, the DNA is TGTGCCAGAAGCTTGTACGGGTCTGAAAAACTGTTTTTT.

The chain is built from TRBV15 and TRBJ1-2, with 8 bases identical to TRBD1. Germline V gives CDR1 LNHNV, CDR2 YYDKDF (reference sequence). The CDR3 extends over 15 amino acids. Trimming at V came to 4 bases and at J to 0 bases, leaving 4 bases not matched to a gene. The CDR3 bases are TGTGCCACCAGCACCGGGGGACAGGCTAACTATGGCTACACCTTC. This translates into CATSTGGQANYGYTF.

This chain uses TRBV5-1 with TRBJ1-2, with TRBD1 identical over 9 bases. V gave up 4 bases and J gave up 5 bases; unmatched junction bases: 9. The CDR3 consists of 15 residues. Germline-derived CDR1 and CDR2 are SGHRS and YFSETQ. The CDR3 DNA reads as TGCGCCAGCAGCCCGAGGGACAGGGCGGGTTATGGCTACACCTTC. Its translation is CASSPRDRAGYGYTF.

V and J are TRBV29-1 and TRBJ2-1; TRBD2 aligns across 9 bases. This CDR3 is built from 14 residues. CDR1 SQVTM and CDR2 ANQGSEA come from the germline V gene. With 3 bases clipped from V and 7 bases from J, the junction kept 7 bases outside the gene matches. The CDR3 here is CSVDSSGSGNEQFF. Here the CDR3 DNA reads TGCAGCGTTGATAGTAGCGGGAGTGGAAATGAGCAGTTCTTC.

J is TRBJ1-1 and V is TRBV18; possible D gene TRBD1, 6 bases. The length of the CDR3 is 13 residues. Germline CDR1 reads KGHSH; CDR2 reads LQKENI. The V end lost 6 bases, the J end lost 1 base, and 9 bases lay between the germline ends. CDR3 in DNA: TGTGCCAGCTCTGCAGGGGAGAACACTGAAGCTTTCTTT. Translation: CASSAGENTEAFF. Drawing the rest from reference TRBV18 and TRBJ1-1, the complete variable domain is NAGVMQNPRHLVRRRGQEARLRCSPMKGHSHVYWYRQLPEEGLKFMVYLQKENIIDESGMPKERFSAEFPKEGPSILRIQQVVRGDSAAYFCASSAGENTEAFFGQGTRLTVV.

CDR3 sequence (DNA): TGTGCCAGCGCCCGGGGTACGAACCGACCGAATGAGCAGTTCTTC. Its protein product is CASARGTNRPNEQFF. The chain employs TRBV6-5 and TRBJ2-1; possible D gene TRBD2, 5 bases. Trimming took 8 bases from V and 7 from J, leaving 21 bases between them. This CDR3 contains 15 residues. Germline V gene data show CDR1 as MNHEY and CDR2 as SVGAGI.

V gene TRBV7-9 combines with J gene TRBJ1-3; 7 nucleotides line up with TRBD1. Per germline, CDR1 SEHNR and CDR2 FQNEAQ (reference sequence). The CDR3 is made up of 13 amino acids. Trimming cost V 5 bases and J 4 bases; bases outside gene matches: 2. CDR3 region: CASSTGVGNTIYF. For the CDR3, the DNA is TGTGCCAGCAGCACAGGGGTAGGAAACACCATATATTTT.

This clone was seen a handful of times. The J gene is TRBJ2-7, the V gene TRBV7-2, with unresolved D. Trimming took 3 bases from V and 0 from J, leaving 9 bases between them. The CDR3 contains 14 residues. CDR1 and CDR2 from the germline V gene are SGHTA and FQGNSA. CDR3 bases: TGTGCCAGCAGCTTCCAGACACACTCCTACGAGCAGTACTTC. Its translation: CASSFQTHSYEQYF.